The clone carrying this T cell receptor beta chain was counted a single time. Its specificity is not known. Drawing of blood for sampling happened at baseline, at cycle 4 day 1, and at cycle 7 day 1. The source of the sample is a study of OX40 agonist ivuxolimab in advanced cancers. Study at large: Patients enrolled in dose escalation were diagnosed with hepatocellular carcinoma, melanoma, renal cell or head and neck cancer. Study results and caveats: Low levels of normalized T-cell clonal expansion also appeared in some nonresponders.

Profiled with immunoSEQ multiplex PCR; TCRdb holds only in-frame clones, not every one. The sample shows 75,000 to 95,000 clones, around nine tenths of them seen only once. The specimen comprised CD4+ or CD8+ T cells sorted from blood, sampled in a trial of the OX40 agonist ivuxolimab. The sequence was obtained from an adult with an advanced solid tumor such as melanoma, head and neck, liver or kidney cancer.

CDR3 residues: CASSYGLAVNTDTQYF. CDR3 coding DNA: TGTGCCAGCAGTTACGGGCTAGCGGTCAACACAGATACGCAGTATTTT. This chain links TRBV6-5 with TRBJ2-3; 7 bases line up with TRBD2. With V trimmed by 2 bases and J by 2 bases, 7 bases remained unmatched. CDR1 and CDR2 (germline): MNHEY, SVGAGI. CDR3 length equals 16 residues.